The rows below give T cell receptor beta chains drawn from one sample of a study of regulatory T cells in long-lasting Graves disease. TCRdb ran MiXCR on the multiplex PCR reads and lists one entry per CDR3 protein. The repertoire holds roughly 220,000 distinct CDR3 sequences, with 15% to 20% as singletons. This specimen consisted of peripheral blood mononuclear cells (PBMCs), obtained at new diagnosis, from a patient treated with antithyroid drugs. The source is a female donor with Graves disease. Both conserved end residues are part of each CDR3. A D gene is named only where the DNA matches it firmly. The size field is filled for only some rows; it gives once, few, many or a size class.

-	many	TRBV19	TRBJ1-4	CASTDGATNEKLFF	TGTGCCAGTACGGACGGCGCAACTAATGAAAAACTGTTTTTT
TRBD1	few	TRBV5-4	TRBJ2-7	CASSFSGTGGAEQYF	TGTGCCAGCAGCTTCTCGGGAACAGGGGGCGCCGAGCAGTACTTC
-	-	TRBV12-5	TRBJ1-2	CASGLRRRYGYIF	TGTGCTAGTGGTTTGCGGCGCAGGTATGGCTACATCTTC
TRBD2	many	TRBV12-3/TRBV12-4	TRBJ2-7	CASRLTSESREQYF	TGTGCCAGCAGGCTGACTAGCGAAAGCCGAGAGCAGTACTTC
TRBD2	many	TRBV30	TRBJ2-1	CAWGGTSGTYNEQFF	TGTGCCTGGGGGGGGACTAGCGGGACTTACAATGAGCAGTTCTTC
-	-	TRBV27	TRBJ2-7	CASARVAYEQYF	TGTGCCAGCGCAAGGGTGGCCTACGAGCAGTACTTC
-	few	TRBV7-2	TRBJ1-2	CASSLAPTVAYGGYTF	TGTGCCAGCAGCTTAGCCCCCACAGTTGCTTATGGTGGCTACACCTTC
-	many	TRBV9	TRBJ1-1	CASSVGVGNTEAFF	TGTGCCAGCAGCGTAGGGGTGGGGAACACTGAAGCTTTCTTT
-	-	TRBV13	TRBJ2-3	CASCLGGTISTDTQYF	TGTGCCAGCTGTCTAGGGGGGACCATTAGCACAGATACGCAGTATTTT
-	many	TRBV7-3	TRBJ2-3	CASSLTEKDTQYF	TGTGCCAGCAGCTTAACCGAGAAAGATACGCAGTATTTT
-	many	TRBV20-1	TRBJ2-7	CSARVDIGAGEQYF	TGCAGTGCTAGGGTGGACATCGGGGCGGGCGAGCAGTACTTC
TRBD1	-	TRBV10-3	TRBJ1-1	CASSEAQGARTEALF	TGTGCCAGCAGTGAAGCACAGGGGGCGCGAACTGAAGCTCTCTTT
TRBD1	-	TRBV10-1	TRBJ1-1	CASSDPGGEAFF	TGCGCCAGCAGTGACCCAGGGGGTGAAGCTTTCTTT
-	-	TRBV18	TRBJ2-1	CASSRSGPSEYNEQFF	TGTGCCAGCTCACGCAGCGGGCCTAGCGAGTACAATGAGCAGTTCTTC
TRBD1	many	TRBV6-1	TRBJ1-2	CASSPGGAGAYGYTF	TGTGCCAGCAGTCCAGGGGGAGCAGGAGCCTATGGCTACACCTTC
TRBD2	many	TRBV3-1	TRBJ2-7	CASSQGLAGVWVYEQYF	TGTGCCAGCAGCCAGGGACTAGCGGGAGTTTGGGTCTACGAGCAGTACTTC
-	many	TRBV6-5	TRBJ2-7	CASSYSGAGYEQYF	TGTGCCAGCAGTTACTCCGGGGCCGGGTACGAGCAGTACTTC
-	many	TRBV6-5	TRBJ1-4	CASSYLAGEGEKLFF	TGTGCCAGCAGTTATTTGGCAGGGGAGGGCGAAAAACTGTTTTTT
-	-	TRBV20-1	TRBJ1-2	CSARVAGSDYGYTF	TGCAGTGCTAGAGTGGCAGGGTCTGACTATGGCTACACCTTC